Listed below are T cell receptor beta chains from one sample, sequenced in a study of post-analysis software for immune sequencing data. A single record per CDR3 protein comes from TCRdb applying MiXCR to the PCR reads. The sample holds approximately 570,000 distinct CDR3 sequences, roughly 47% seen once. Sequencing input: blood. These receptor sequences come from a girl between 5 and 17 years old with multiple sclerosis. Each CDR3 is given with its conserved first and last residue. Each record gives: V gene, J gene, clone size, D gene, CDR3 DNA, CDR3 protein. D genes are given only for firm matches. Some rows mark clone size as missing; the rest say once, few, many or name a class of expanded clone.

TRBV12-3/TRBV12-4	TRBJ2-1	few	TRBD2	TGTGCCAGCAGTTTCGGCGGGAGTTTGACCTACAATGAGCAGTTCTTC	CASSFGGSLTYNEQFF
TRBV12-3/TRBV12-4	TRBJ2-7	-	-	TGTGCCAGCAGTTTAGATGGAGGGGGACCTTCCTACGAGCAGTACTTC	CASSLDGGGPSYEQYF
TRBV6-5	TRBJ1-2	few	TRBD1	TGTGCCACATCCGAGACAGGGGGCAACTATGGCTACACCTTC	CATSETGGNYGYTF
TRBV20-1	TRBJ1-2	few	-	TGCAGTGCTAGAGGTCTGGGGGCCAACTATGGCTACACCTTC	CSARGLGANYGYTF
TRBV7-3	TRBJ2-1	many	TRBD2	TGTGCCAGCAGCTTAATGGGGACTAGAGGCGTCAATGAGCAGTTCTTC	CASSLMGTRGVNEQFF
TRBV20-1	TRBJ2-5	-	TRBD2	TGCAGTGTTAGGGGGGGACTAGCGGAAGAGACCCAGTACTTC	CSVRGGLAEETQYF
TRBV5-1	TRBJ2-3	many	-	TGCGCCAGCAGCTTGGAAGGGGGTAGCACAGATACGCAGTATTTT	CASSLEGGSTDTQYF
TRBV12-3/TRBV12-4	TRBJ2-7	-	-	TGTGCCAGCAGTTTAGCTTGGCGGGGAGGCTACAATGAGCAGTACTTC	CASSLAWRGGYNEQYF
TRBV12-3/TRBV12-4	TRBJ1-5	-	-	TGTGCCAGCAGTGAAGCAGGGACATCCCAGCATTTT	CASSEAGTSQHF
TRBV20-1	TRBJ2-3	-	TRBD2	TGCAGTGCTGGACTAGCGTTTAGCACAGGTACGCAGTATTTT	CSAGLAFSTGTQYF
TRBV12-3/TRBV12-4	TRBJ2-7	-	TRBD1	TGTACCAGCAGCGCGGGACAGGAGGCATACGAGCAGTACTTC	CTSSAGQEAYEQYF
TRBV2	TRBJ1-1	few	TRBD1	TGTGCCAGCCGACAGGGGCGCGACACTGAAGCTTTCTTT	CASRQGRDTEAFF
TRBV19	TRBJ2-2	-	-	TGTGCCAGTAGTATACTGGACAGCCTAACCGGGGAGCTGTTTTTT	CASSILDSLTGELFF
TRBV10-1	TRBJ2-1	-	TRBD2	TGCGCCAGCAGTGATGCTAGCGGGAGTCGGGATGAGCAGTTCTTC	CASSDASGSRDEQFF
TRBV12-3/TRBV12-4	TRBJ2-3	-	TRBD1	TGTGCCAGCAGCCCCGGACAGGGAAACTTTGATACGCAGTATTTT	CASSPGQGNFDTQYF
TRBV29-1	TRBJ2-1	few	-	TGCAGCGTTGAGGTAGTAGCAGCCAATGAGCAGTTCTTC	CSVEVVAANEQFF
TRBV27	TRBJ2-1	-	TRBD1	TGTGCCAGCAGCGACAGGGCGAGCTCCTACAATGAGCAGTTCTTC	CASSDRASSYNEQFF
TRBV2	TRBJ2-7	once	-	TGTGCCAGCAGAACAACGCCTTCTTCCTACGAGCAGTACTTC	CASRTTPSSYEQYF
TRBV6-4	TRBJ2-1	-	-	TGTGCCAGCAGTGAGCGCGGGGGCCCCGGGAATGAGCAGTTCTTC	CASSERGGPGNEQFF
TRBV2	TRBJ2-7	-	TRBD2	TGTGCCAGCAGTGAAGTTCCGGGACTAGCGGGGTTACCCTACGAGCAGTACTTC	CASSEVPGLAGLPYEQYF
TRBV27	TRBJ2-7	-	TRBD1	TGTGCCAGCAGTTTGGGGACAGTGGGTACGGAGCAGTACTTC	CASSLGTVGTEQYF
TRBV6-6	TRBJ2-3	-	-	TGTGCCGGGTCCCTTCCCACTAGTCCAGATACGCAGTATTTT	CAGSLPTSPDTQYF
TRBV7-2	TRBJ2-2	-	-	TGTGCCAGCAGCCTTCTTGAAGCGAACACCGGGGAGCTGTTTTTT	CASSLLEANTGELFF
TRBV7-6	TRBJ2-3	-	TRBD2	TGTGCCAGCACCGCCCGGGCGGGGACTAGCGACCCAAAAGATACGCAGTATTTT	CASTARAGTSDPKDTQYF
TRBV3-1	TRBJ2-5	-	-	TGTGCCAGCAGCCAAGAACTAGCCGGGTTGGGGGAGCAGTACTTC	CASSQELAGLGEQYF
TRBV20-1	TRBJ2-1	-	TRBD1	TGCAGTGCTACTAGCCCTAGGGGGCAAGAGACCCAGTTCTTC	CSATSPRGQETQFF
TRBV4-1	TRBJ1-4	few	TRBD1	TGCGCCAGCAGCCGGGACAGAAATGAAAAACTGTTTTTT	CASSRDRNEKLFF
TRBV6-6	TRBJ1-2	-	TRBD1	TGTGCCAGCAGCCGCTACGTAGGACAGGGTAACGGCTACACCTTC	CASSRYVGQGNGYTF
TRBV24-1	TRBJ2-1	few	TRBD2	TGTGCCACCAGGCCCTCTAGCGGGAGCGGCCCTAATGAGCAGTTCTTC	CATRPSSGSGPNEQFF
TRBV7-8	TRBJ1-5	-	-	TGTGCCAGCAGCTTAGCGCCCTATAGCAATCAGCCCCAGCATTTT	CASSLAPYSNQPQHF
TRBV20-1	TRBJ2-5	once	-	TGCAGTGCTAGAACTCGACGGGATCAAGAGACCCAGTACTTC	CSARTRRDQETQYF
TRBV7-8	TRBJ1-5	once	-	TGTGCCAGCACCATAGGGGGGGGTAGACAGCCCCAGCATTTT	CASTIGGGRQPQHF
TRBV5-1	TRBJ2-5	few	-	TGCGCCAGCAGCCTATCCGACAGTCAAGAGACCCAGTACTTC	CASSLSDSQETQYF
TRBV3-1	TRBJ2-3	-	-	TGTGCCAGCAGCCAAGATTTGCTTGAAGGCGGGACCCTCACAGATACGCAGTATTTT	CASSQDLLEGGTLTDTQYF
TRBV20-1	TRBJ2-1	-	TRBD2	TGCAGTGCCGGGCGGGTAGCGGGGGGGCTTGACAATGAGCAGTTCTTC	CSAGRVAGGLDNEQFF
TRBV7-9	TRBJ1-1	few	-	TGTGCCAGCAGTACAGGGCCCACTGAAGCTTTCTTT	CASSTGPTEAFF
TRBV6-4	TRBJ2-3	few	-	TGTGCCAGCAGTGACTCAGGGGGAGCGACAGATACGCAGTATTTT	CASSDSGGATDTQYF
TRBV5-1	TRBJ2-2	-	-	TGCGCCAGCAGCCCGGCCATGGGTTACACCGGGGAGCTGTTTTTT	CASSPAMGYTGELFF
TRBV6-5	TRBJ2-3	once	-	TGTGCCAGCAGTTTGGGTACAGTGCCTTCTAACGCTGCTAGCACAGATACGCAGTATTTT	CASSLGTVPSNAASTDTQYF
TRBV7-9	TRBJ2-3	-	TRBD2	TGTGCCAGCAGTTCTACGGGACTAGACTCCTATACGCAGTATTTT	CASSSTGLDSYTQYF
TRBV5-8	TRBJ2-5	-	-	TGTGCCAGCAGCTCTCGAGGGGCGGGCCAAGAGACCCAGTACTTC	CASSSRGAGQETQYF
TRBV5-1	TRBJ2-2	-	-	TGCGCCAGCAGCTTGGTCGGGGTTAACACCGGGGAGCTGTTTTTT	CASSLVGVNTGELFF
TRBV12-3/TRBV12-4	TRBJ2-3	few	TRBD2	TGTGCCAGCAGTTCTAGGGCTAGCGGGAGTATAACAGATACGCAGTATTTT	CASSSRASGSITDTQYF
TRBV27	TRBJ2-1	-	-	TGTGCCAGCAGACTACCCGCGAGCAATGAGCAGTTCTTC	CASRLPASNEQFF
TRBV7-2	TRBJ1-4	-	-	TGTGCCAGCAGCTTGAGCAGGGGTGGGGAAAAACTGTTTTTT	CASSLSRGGEKLFF
TRBV6-6	TRBJ2-1	-	-	TGTGCCAGCAGTGACCCTCGGGTCGCTCCCTACAATGAGCAGTTCTTC	CASSDPRVAPYNEQFF
TRBV6-2/TRBV6-3	TRBJ2-4	-	-	TGTGCCAGCAGTCAACCGACAGGGAGGGACATTCAGTACTTC	CASSQPTGRDIQYF
TRBV9	TRBJ2-3	-	TRBD2	TGTGCCAGCAGCGTAGAAGCCGGGACTAGCGGCACAGATACGCAGTATTTT	CASSVEAGTSGTDTQYF
TRBV29-1	TRBJ1-1	-	-	TGCAGCGTAGAACGAGGACGGGGGGGCCTGGCTTTCTTT	CSVERGRGGLAFF
TRBV12-3/TRBV12-4	TRBJ2-1	few	TRBD2	TGTGCCAGCAGTCCAGCGGGAGGGATTTACAATGAGCAGTTCTTC	CASSPAGGIYNEQFF
TRBV7-9	TRBJ2-7	-	-	TGTGCCAGCAGCTTATACCGGGACGAGTACTACGAGCAGTACTTC	CASSLYRDEYYEQYF
TRBV29-1	TRBJ2-5	-	TRBD2	TGCAGCGTTCCGACCGGGGGGTTGGAGACCCAGTACTTC	CSVPTGGLETQYF
TRBV12-3/TRBV12-4	TRBJ2-1	-	-	TGTGCCAGCGCATGGGGTGAGCAGTTCTTC	CASAWGEQFF